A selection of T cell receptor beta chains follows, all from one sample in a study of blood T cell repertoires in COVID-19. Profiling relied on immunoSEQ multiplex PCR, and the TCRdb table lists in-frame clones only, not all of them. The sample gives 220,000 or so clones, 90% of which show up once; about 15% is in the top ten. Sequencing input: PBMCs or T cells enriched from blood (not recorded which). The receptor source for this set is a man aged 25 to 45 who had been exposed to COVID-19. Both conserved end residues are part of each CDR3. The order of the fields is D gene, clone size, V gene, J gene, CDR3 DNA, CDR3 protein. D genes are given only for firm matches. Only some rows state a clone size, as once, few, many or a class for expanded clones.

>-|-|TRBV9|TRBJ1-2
TGTGCCAGCAGCGTTGGGAGCTATTCGTTTGACTACACCTTC
CASSVGSYSFDYTF
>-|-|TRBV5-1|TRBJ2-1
TGCGCCAGCAGCTTGGCTGGACAGAACAATGAGCAGTTCTTC
CASSLAGQNNEQFF
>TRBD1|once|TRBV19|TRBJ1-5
TGTGCCAGTAGTAGGGGCGACAGGGGCAATCAGCCCCAGCATTTT
CASSRGDRGNQPQHF
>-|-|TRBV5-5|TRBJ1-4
TGTGCCAGCAGTCCTTTACGGGGGGGAACAACTAATGAAAAACTGTTTTTT
CASSPLRGGTTNEKLFF
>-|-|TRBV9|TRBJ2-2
TGTGCCAGCAGCGTAGTCGCCGGGGAGCTGTTTTTT
CASSVVAGELFF
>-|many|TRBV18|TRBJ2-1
TGTGCCAGCTCACCTAACTCTGGCAGGGGGACTGGTGAGCAGTTCTTC
CASSPNSGRGTGEQFF
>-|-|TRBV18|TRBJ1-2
TGTGCCAGCTCACCGAGCACAGATGGCTATGGCTACACCTTC
CASSPSTDGYGYTF
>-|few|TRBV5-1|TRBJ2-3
TGCGCCAGCAGCTCACTCAACCAACCCACAGATACGCAGTATTTT
CASSSLNQPTDTQYF
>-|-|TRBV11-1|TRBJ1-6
TGTGCCAGCAGTCAGGAAGTGCCGAATTCACCCCTCCACTTT
CASSQEVPNSPLHF
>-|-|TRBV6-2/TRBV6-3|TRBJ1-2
TGTGCCAGCAGTTACTCGGTACGGGGAGGCTACACCTTC
CASSYSVRGGYTF
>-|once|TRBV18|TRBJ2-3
TGTGCCAGCTCACCTCTACCGACAACGAGGGGCACAGATACGCAGTATTTT
CASSPLPTTRGTDTQYF
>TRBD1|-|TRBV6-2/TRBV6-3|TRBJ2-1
TGTGCCAGCAGTTACCCCGGGACAGCCCGGGGAAGGAGCTCCTACAATGAGCAGTTCTTC
CASSYPGTARGRSSYNEQFF
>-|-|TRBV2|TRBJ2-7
TGTGCCAGCAGTGAACCCTCCCATGGGAGGGAGCAGTACTTC
CASSEPSHGREQYF
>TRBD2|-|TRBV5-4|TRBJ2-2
TGTGCCAGCAGCTTGGTAGGGCTAGCGGGGGGCACCGGGGAGCTGTTTTTT
CASSLVGLAGGTGELFF
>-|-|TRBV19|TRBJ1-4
TGTGCCAGTAACCCTACAGGGAGAGAAAAACTGTTTTTT
CASNPTGREKLFF
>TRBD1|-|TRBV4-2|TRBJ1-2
TGTGCCAGCAGCCTGCGGGACAGGGAGTATGGCTACACCTTC
CASSLRDREYGYTF
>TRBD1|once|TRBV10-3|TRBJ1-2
TGTGCCATCAGTCGGGACAGGGTGGGGGGCTACACCTTC
CAISRDRVGGYTF
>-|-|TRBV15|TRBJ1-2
TGTGCCACCAGCAGAGATTACGGTGGGGGGGCGCCTGGCTACACCTTC
CATSRDYGGGAPGYTF
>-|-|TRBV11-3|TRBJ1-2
TGTGCCAGCAGCTTAGAATCGGGGTATGGCTACACCTTC
CASSLESGYGYTF
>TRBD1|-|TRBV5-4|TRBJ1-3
TGTGCCAGCAGCCGATCCCCGGACAGGGAGGGAAACACCATATATTTT
CASSRSPDREGNTIYF
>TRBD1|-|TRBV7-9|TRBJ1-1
TGTGCCAGTAGGGAGGACAGGGAGAACACTGAAGCTTTCTTT
CASREDRENTEAFF
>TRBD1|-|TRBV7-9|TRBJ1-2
TGTGCCAGCAGCTCTCCGGACAGGGGCTATGGCTACACCTTC
CASSSPDRGYGYTF
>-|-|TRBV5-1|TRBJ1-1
TGCGCCAGCAGCCGAACGACAGGAGACACTGAAGCTTTCTTT
CASSRTTGDTEAFF
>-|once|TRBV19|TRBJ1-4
TGTGCCAGTAGTCCTCAGGTTAGGAATGAAAAACTGTTTTTT
CASSPQVRNEKLFF
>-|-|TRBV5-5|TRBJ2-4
TGTGCCAGCAGCTTGGTTGGGGCAGGCGAGTACTTC
CASSLVGAGEYF
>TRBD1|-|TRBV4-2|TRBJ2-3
TGTGCCAGTACCGGACAGGGAACAGATACGCAGTATTTT
CASTGQGTDTQYF
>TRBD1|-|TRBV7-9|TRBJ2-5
TGTGCCAGCAGGCCGACAGGGGAGGAGACCCAGTACTTC
CASRPTGEETQYF
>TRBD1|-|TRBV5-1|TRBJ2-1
TGCGCCAGCAGCCCCACAGGGGGCAGGGGGTCCTACAATGAGCAGTTCTTC
CASSPTGGRGSYNEQFF
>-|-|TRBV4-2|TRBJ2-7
TGTGCCAGCAGCCCGACTAGGGGCGAGCAGTACTTC
CASSPTRGEQYF
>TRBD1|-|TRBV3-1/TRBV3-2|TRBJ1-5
TGTGCCAGCAGCCAGGGGACAGGGGTTAGCAATCAGCCCCAGCATTTT
CASSQGTGVSNQPQHF
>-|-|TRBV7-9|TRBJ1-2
TGTGCCAGCAGCAGCGACGGGGGTGAAGGCTACACCTTC
CASSSDGGEGYTF
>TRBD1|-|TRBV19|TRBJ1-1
TGTGCCAGTAGTCCCCGGACAGGGGGGGACACTGAAGCTTTCTTT
CASSPRTGGDTEAFF
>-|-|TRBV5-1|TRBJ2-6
TGCGCCAGCAGTGGGGGCCGACAGCTCTTCTCCTCTGGGGCCAACGTCCTGACTTTC
CASSGGRQLFSSGANVLTF
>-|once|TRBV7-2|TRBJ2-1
TGTGCCAGCAGCTTAGCGGGGGCCACCTCATACAATGAGCAGTTCTTC
CASSLAGATSYNEQFF
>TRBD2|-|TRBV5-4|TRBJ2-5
TGTGCCAGCAGCTCCGTCGCCGGGGGGATCCAAGAGACCCAGTACTTC
CASSSVAGGIQETQYF
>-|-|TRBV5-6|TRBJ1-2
TGTGCCAGCAGCCTGAGACCGGGGGTGATGGTTAGTGGCTACACCTTC
CASSLRPGVMVSGYTF